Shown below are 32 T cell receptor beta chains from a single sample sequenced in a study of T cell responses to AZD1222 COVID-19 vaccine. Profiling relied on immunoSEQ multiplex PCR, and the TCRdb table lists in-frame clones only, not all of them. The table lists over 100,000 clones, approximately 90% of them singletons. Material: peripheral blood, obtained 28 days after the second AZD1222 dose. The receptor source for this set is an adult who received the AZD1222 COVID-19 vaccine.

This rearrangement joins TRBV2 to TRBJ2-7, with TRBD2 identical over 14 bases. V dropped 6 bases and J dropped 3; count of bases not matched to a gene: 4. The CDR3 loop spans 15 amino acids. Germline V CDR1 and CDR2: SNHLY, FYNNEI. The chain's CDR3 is CASSHGTSGSYEQYF. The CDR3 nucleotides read TGTGCCAGCAGCCATGGGACTAGCGGGAGCTACGAGCAGTACTTC.

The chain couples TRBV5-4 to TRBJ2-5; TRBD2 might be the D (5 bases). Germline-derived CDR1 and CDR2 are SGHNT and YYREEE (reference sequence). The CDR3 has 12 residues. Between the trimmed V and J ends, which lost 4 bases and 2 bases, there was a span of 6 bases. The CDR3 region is CASSPGQETQYF. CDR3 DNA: TGTGCCAGCAGCCCGGGGCAAGAGACCCAGTACTTC.

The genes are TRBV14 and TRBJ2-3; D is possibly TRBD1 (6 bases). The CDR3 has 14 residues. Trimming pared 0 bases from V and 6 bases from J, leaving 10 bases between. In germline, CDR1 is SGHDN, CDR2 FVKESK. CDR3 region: CASSQEPRGDTQYF. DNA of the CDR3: TGTGCCAGCAGCCAAGAGCCTAGGGGGGATACGCAGTATTTT. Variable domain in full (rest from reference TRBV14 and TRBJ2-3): EAGVTQFPSHSVIEKGQTVTLRCDPISGHDNLYWYRRVMGKEIKFLLHFVKESKQDESGMPNNRFLAERTGGTYSTLKVQPAELEDSGVYFCASSQEPRGDTQYFGPGTRLTVL.

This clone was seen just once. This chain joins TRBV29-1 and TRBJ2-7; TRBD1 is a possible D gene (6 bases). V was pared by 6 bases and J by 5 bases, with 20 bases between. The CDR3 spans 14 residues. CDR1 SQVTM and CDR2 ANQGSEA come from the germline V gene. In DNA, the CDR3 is TGCAGCGTGGGTTACCGACAGGATACCCACGAGCAGTACTTC. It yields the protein CSVGYRQDTHEQYF.

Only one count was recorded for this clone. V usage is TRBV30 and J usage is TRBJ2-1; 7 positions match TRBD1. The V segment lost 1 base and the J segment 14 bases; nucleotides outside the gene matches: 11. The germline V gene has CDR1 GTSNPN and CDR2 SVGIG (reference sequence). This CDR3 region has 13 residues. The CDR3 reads CAWSDHSGQVKFF. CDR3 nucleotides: TGTGCCTGGAGTGACCATAGTGGACAGGTAAAGTTCTTC.

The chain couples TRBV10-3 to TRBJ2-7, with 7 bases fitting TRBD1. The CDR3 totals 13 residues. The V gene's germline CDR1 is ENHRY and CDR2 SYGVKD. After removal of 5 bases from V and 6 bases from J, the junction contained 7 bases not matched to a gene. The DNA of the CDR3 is TGTGCCATCAGTACACCCGACAGGGCCGAGCAGTACTTC. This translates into CAISTPDRAEQYF.

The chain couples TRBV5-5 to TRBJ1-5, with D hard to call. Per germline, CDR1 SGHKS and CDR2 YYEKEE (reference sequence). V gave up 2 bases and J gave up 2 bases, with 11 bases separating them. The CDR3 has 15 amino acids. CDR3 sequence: CASSLGQLGNQPQHF. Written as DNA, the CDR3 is TGTGCCAGCAGCTTAGGTCAGCTGGGCAATCAGCCCCAGCATTTT.

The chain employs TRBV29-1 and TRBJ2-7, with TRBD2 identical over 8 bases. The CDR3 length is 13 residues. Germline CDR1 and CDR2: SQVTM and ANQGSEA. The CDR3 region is CAGAGGPVYEQYF. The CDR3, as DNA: TGCGCCGGGGCGGGAGGACCCGTCTACGAGCAGTACTTC.

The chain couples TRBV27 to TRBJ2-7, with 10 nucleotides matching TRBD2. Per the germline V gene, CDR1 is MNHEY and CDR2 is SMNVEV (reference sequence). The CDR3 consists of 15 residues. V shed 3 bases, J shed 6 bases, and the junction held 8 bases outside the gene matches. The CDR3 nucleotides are TGTGCCAGCAGTTTGAGGCTAGCGGGAGATGGCGAGCAGTACTTC. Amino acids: CASSLRLAGDGEQYF.

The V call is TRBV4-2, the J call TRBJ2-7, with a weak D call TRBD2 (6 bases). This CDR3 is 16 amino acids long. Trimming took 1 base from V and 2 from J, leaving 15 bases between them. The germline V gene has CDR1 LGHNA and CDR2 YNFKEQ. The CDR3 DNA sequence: TGTGCCAGCAGCCAAGCTCAAGTGCGGACTACCTACGAGCAGTACTTC. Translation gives CASSQAQVRTTYEQYF.

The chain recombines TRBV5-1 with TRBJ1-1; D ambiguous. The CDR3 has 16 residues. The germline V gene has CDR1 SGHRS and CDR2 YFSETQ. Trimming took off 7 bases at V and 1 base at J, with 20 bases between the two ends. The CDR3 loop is CASGSGAGFTNTEAFF. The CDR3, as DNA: TGCGCCAGCGGATCCGGTGCGGGGTTCACGAACACTGAAGCTTTCTTT.

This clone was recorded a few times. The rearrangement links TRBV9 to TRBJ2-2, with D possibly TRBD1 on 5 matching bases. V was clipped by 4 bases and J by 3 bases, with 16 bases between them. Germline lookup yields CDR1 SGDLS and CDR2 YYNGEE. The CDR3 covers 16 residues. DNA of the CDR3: TGTGCCAGCAGCCCACAGGCCGTCGGCTACACCGGGGAGCTGTTTTTT. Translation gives CASSPQAVGYTGELFF.

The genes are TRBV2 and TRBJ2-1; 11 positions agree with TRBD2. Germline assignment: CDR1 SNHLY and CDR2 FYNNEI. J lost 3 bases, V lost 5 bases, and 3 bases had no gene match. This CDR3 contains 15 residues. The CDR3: CASSRGTSGYNEQFF. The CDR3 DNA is TGTGCCAGCAGTCGTGGGACTAGCGGCTACAATGAGCAGTTCTTC. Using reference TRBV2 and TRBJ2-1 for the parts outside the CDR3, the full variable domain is EPEVTQTPSHQVTQMGQEVILRCVPISNHLYFYWYRQILGQKVEFLVSFYNNEISEKSEIFDDQFSVERPDGSNFTLKIRSTKLEDSAMYFCASSRGTSGYNEQFFGPGTRLTVL.

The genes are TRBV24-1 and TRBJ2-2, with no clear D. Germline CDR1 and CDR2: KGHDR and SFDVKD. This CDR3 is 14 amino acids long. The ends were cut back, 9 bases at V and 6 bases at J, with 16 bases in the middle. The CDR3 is CATASDLRAGELFF. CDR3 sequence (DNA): TGTGCCACCGCGTCGGACCTAAGGGCCGGGGAGCTGTTTTTT.

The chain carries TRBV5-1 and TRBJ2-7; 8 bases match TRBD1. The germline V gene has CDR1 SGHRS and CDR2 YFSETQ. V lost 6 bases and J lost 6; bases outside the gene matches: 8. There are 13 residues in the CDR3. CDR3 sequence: CASKETGVVEQYF. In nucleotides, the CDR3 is TGCGCCAGCAAGGAGACAGGGGTAGTCGAGCAGTACTTC.

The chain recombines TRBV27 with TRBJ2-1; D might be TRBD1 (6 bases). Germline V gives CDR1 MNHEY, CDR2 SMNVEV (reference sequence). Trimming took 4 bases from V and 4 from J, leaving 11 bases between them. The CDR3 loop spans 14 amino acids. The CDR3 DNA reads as TGTGCCAGCAGTTCGTACGACAGGTACAATGAGCAGTTCTTC. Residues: CASSSYDRYNEQFF.

The CDR3 DNA follows: TGTGCCAGCAGCCTATATAACAGCAATGAGCAGTTCTTC. As protein: CASSLYNSNEQFF. The gene calls are TRBV27 and TRBJ2-1; D is undetermined. CDR3 length equals 13 residues. Between the trimmed V and J ends, which lost 6 bases and 6 bases, there was a span of 12 bases. Germline loops: CDR1 MNHEY, CDR2 SMNVEV (reference sequence).

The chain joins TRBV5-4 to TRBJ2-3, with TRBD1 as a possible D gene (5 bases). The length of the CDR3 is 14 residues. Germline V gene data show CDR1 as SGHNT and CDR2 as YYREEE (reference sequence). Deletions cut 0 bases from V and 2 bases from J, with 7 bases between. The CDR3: CASSLEGVTDTQYF. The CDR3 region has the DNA TGTGCCAGCAGCTTGGAAGGGGTCACAGATACGCAGTATTTT.

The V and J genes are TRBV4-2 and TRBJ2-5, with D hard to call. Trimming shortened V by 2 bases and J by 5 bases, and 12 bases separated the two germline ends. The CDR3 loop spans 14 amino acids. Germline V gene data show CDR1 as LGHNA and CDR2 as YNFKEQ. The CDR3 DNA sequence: TGTGCCAGCAGCCAAAGGCTCGATATGGAGACCCAGTACTTC. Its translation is CASSQRLDMETQYF.

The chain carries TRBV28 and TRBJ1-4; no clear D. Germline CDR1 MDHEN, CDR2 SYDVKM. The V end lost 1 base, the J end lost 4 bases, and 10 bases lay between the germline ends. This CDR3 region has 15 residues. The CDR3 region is CASSLLVGSNEKLFF. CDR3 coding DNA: TGTGCCAGCAGTTTATTGGTAGGAAGTAATGAAAAACTGTTTTTT.

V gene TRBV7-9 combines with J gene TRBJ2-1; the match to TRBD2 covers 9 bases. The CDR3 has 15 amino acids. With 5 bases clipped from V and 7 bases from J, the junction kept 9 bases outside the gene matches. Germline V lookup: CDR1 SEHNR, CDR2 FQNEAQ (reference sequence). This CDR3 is CASSHSGSYRNEQFF. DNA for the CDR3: TGTGCCAGCAGCCATAGCGGGAGCTATAGGAATGAGCAGTTCTTC.

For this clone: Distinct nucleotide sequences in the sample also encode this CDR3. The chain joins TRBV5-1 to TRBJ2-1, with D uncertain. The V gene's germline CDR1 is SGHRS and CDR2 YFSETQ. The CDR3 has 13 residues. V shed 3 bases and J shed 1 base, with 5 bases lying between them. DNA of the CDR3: TGCGCCAGCAGCTCTTCATCCTACAATGAGCAGTTCTTC. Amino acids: CASSSSSYNEQFF.

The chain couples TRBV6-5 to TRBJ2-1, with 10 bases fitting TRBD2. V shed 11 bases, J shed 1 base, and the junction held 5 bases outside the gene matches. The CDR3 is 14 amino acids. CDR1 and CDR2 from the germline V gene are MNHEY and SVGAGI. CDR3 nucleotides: TGTGCCGCTAGCGGGAGCCCTTCCTACAATGAGCAGTTCTTC. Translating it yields CAASGSPSYNEQFF.

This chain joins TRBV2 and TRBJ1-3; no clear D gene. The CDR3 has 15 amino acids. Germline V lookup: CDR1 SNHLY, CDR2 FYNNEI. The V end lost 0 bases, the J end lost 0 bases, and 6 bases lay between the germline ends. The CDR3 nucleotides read TGTGCCAGCAGTGAAGCCTCGCGCTCTGGAAACACCATATATTTT. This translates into CASSEASRSGNTIYF.

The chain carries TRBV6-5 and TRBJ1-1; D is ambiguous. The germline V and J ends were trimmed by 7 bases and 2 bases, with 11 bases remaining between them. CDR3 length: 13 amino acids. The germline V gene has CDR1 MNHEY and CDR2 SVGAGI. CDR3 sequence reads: CASKEGRNTEAFF. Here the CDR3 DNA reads TGTGCCAGCAAGGAAGGGAGAAACACTGAAGCTTTCTTT.

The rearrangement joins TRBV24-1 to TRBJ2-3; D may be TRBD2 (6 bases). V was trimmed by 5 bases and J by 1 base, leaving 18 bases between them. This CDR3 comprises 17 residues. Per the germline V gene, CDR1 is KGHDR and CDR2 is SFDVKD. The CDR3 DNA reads TGTGCCACCAGTGGGGGCGGGGCAGGAAGACGCACAGATACGCAGTATTTT. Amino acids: CATSGGGAGRRTDTQYF.

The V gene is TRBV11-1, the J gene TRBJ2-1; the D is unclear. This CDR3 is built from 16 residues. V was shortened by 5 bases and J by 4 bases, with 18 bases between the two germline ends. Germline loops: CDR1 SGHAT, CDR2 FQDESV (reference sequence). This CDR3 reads CASSPRIAMEYNEQFF. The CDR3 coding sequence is TGTGCCAGCAGCCCCCGGATAGCTATGGAGTACAATGAGCAGTTCTTC.

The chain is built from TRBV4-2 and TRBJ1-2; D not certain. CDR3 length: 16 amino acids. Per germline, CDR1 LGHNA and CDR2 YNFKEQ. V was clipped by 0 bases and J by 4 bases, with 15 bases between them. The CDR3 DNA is TGTGCCAGCAGCCAAGAAAAGCTGGTCGCGGCCTATGGCTACACCTTC. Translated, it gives CASSQEKLVAAYGYTF.

The chain's CDR3 is CASTPGGAYNEQFF. The CDR3 DNA reads TGTGCCAGCACCCCCGGCGGGGCCTACAATGAGCAGTTCTTC. The chain recombines TRBV6-6 with TRBJ2-1; D might be TRBD2 (6 bases). V was pared by 7 bases and J by 2 bases, with 12 bases between. Germline V gene sequence: CDR1 MNHNY, CDR2 SVGAGI (reference sequence). The CDR3 consists of 14 residues.

The CDR3 DNA is TGTGCCAGCAGCTTGGTCGGGTTCGCTGAAGCTTTCTTT. This encodes CASSLVGFAEAFF. The chain recombines TRBV5-4 with TRBJ1-1; no firm D call. V lost 0 bases and J lost 6, with 9 bases in between. CDR3 length: 13 amino acids. Germline V gene lookup returns CDR1 SGHNT and CDR2 YYREEE (reference sequence).

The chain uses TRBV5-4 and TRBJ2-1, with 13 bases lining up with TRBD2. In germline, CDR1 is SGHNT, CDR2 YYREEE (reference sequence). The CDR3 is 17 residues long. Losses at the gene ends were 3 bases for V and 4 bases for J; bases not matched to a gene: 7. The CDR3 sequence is CASSYRSLAGGYNEQFF. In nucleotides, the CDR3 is TGTGCCAGCAGCTACCGCTCACTAGCGGGAGGGTACAATGAGCAGTTCTTC.

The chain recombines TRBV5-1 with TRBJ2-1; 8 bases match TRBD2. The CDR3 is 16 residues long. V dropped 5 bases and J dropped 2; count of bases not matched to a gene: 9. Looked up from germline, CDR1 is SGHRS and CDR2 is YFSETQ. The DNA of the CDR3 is TGCGCCAGCAGAGAAGGTAGCGGGGCAGCCTACAATGAGCAGTTCTTC. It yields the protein CASREGSGAAYNEQFF. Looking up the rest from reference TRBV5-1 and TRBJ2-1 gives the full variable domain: KAGVTQTPRYLIKTRGQQVTLSCSPISGHRSVSWYQQTPGQGLQFLFEYFSETQRNKGNFPGRFSGRQFSNSRSEMNVSTLELGDSALYLCASREGSGAAYNEQFFGPGTRLTVL.